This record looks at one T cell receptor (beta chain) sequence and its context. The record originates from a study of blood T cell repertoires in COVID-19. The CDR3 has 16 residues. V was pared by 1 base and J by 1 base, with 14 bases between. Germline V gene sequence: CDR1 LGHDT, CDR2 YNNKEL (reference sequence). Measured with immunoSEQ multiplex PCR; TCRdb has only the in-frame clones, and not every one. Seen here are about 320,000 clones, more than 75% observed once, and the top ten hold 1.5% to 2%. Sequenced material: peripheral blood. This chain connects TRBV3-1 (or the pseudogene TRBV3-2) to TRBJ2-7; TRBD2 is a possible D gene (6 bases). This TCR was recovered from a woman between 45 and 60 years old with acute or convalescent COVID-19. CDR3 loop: CASSQGGSGLSYEQYF. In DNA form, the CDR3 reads TGTGCCAGCAGCCAAGGCGGTAGCGGTCTTTCCTACGAGCAGTACTTC.